The rows below give T cell receptor beta chains drawn from one sample of a study of cytomegalovirus exposure and HLA in healthy donors. Measured with immunoSEQ multiplex PCR; TCRdb has only the in-frame clones, and not every one. The repertoire holds fewer than 200,000 clones, roughly 76% seen once, with 4.9% in the top ten. Material for sequencing was PBMCs. These receptors all stem from a woman younger than 35 in good health and CMV-seropositive. Both conserved end residues are trimmed from each CDR3.

v_gene	CDR3aa
TRBV5-7	ASRKMTSRPYEQY
TRBV5-5	ASSLLNSYGYT
TRBV2	ASSRAGEETQY
TRBV6-5	ASSSGDSVYGYT
TRBV27	ASSFLDREDGYT
TRBV6-5	ASSYSLGFSYNEQF
TRBV28	ASSSTGSYQANYGYT
TRBV4-1	ASSQVGGSYEQY
TRBV5-4	ASSPRDRDSSYNSPLH
TRBV7-8	ASSLSLNYGYT
TRBV7-2	ASSFGQENSYT
TRBV5-5	ASSFGNMRYNSPLH
TRBV19	ASSEGQAVRGYT
TRBV5-8	ASSSLAGFDEQY
TRBV6-4	ASSDSASNIQY
TRBV5-4	ASGPIKGASGYT
TRBV7-3	ASSLGDFSTDTQY
TRBV6-5	ASSPDRVAQPQH
TRBV7-9	ASSLLLEDTQY
TRBV19	ASSNRQSYEQY
TRBV18	ASSPAGTGAYEQY
TRBV5-1	ASSLEDRRDEQF
TRBV11-2	ASSLGQGLNYGYT
TRBV6-1	ASSEAGRNYGYT
TRBV11-2	ASSLWAGNTGELF
TRBV30	AWSYRDYEQY
TRBV15	ATRDGTANYGYT